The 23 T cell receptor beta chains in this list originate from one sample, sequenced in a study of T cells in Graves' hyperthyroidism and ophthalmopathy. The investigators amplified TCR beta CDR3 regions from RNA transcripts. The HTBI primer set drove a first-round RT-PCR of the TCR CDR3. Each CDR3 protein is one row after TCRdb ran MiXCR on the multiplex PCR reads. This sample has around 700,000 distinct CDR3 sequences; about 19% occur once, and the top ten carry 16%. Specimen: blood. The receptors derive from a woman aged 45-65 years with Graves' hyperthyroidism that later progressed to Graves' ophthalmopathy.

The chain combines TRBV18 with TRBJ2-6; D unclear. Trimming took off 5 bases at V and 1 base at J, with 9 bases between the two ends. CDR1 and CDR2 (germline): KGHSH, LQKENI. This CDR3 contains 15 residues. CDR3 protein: CASSSSWSGANVLTF. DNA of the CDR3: TGTGCCAGCTCATCTTCATGGTCTGGGGCCAACGTCCTGACTTTC.

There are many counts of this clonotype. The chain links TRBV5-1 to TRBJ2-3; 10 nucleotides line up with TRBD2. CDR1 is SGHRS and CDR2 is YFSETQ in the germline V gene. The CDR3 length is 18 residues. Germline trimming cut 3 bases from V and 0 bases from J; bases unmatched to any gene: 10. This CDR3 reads CASSSGGSGGTSTDTQYF. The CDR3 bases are TGCGCCAGCAGCTCCGGGGGTAGCGGGGGGACTAGCACAGATACGCAGTATTTT.

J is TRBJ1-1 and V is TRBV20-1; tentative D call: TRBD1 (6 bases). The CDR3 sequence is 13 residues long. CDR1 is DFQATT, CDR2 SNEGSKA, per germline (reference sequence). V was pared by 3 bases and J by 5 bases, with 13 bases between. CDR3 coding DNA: TGCAGTGCTAGGTTACAGGGTGGGACTGAAGCTTTCTTT. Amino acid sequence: CSARLQGGTEAFF.

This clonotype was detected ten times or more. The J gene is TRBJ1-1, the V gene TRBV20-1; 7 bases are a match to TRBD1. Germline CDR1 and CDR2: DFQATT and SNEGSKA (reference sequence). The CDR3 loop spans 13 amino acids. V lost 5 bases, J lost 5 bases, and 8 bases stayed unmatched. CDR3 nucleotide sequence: TGCAGTGCTCCCCGGACAGGCGGGACTGAAGCTTTCTTT. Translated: CSAPRTGGTEAFF.

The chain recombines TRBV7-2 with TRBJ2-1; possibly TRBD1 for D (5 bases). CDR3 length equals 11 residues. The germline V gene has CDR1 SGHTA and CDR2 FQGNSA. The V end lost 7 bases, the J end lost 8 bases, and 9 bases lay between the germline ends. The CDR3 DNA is TGTGCCAGCAACACCAGGGATGAGCAGTTCTTC. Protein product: CASNTRDEQFF.

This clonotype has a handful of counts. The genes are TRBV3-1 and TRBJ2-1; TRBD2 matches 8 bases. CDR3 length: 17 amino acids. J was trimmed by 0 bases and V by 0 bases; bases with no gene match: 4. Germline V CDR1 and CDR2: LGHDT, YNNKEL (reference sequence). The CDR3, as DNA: TGTGCCAGCAGCCAAGATCCCGCGGGGGGCTCCTACAATGAGCAGTTCTTC. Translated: CASSQDPAGGSYNEQFF.

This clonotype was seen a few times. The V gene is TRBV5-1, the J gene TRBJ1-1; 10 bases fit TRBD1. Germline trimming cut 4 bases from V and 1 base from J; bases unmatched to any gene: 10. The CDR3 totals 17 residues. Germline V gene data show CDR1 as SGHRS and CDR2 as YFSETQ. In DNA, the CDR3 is TGCGCCAGCAGCCCTGGGACAGGGGCATATCGGAACACTGAAGCTTTCTTT. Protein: CASSPGTGAYRNTEAFF.

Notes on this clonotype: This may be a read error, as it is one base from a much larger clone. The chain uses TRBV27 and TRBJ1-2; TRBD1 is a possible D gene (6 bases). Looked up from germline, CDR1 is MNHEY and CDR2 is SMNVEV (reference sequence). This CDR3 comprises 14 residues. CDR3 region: CASSRRGNNYGCTF. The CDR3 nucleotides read TGTGCCAGCAGTCGAAGGGGGAACAACTATGGCTGCACCTTC.

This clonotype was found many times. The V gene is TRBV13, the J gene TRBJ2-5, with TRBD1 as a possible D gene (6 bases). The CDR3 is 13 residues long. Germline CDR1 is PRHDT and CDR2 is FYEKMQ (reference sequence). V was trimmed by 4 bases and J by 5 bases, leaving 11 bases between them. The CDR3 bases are TGTGCCAGCAGCTCCACAGGGAGTGAGACCCAGTACTTC. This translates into CASSSTGSETQYF.

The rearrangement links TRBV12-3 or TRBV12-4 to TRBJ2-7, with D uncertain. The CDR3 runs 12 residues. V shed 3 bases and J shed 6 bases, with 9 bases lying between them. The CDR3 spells CASSLVTGEQYF. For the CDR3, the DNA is TGTGCCAGCAGTTTGGTGACCGGCGAGCAGTACTTC.

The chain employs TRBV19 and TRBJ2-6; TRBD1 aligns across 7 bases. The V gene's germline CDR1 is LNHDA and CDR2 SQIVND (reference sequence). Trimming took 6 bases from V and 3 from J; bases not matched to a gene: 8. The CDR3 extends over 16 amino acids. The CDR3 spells CASRRTGVSGANVLTF. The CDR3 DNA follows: TGTGCCAGTAGGAGGACAGGAGTTAGTGGGGCCAACGTCCTGACTTTC. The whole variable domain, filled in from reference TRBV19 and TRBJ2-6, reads DGGITQSPKYLFRKEGQNVTLSCEQNLNHDAMYWYRQDPGQGLRLIYYSQIVNDFQKGDIAEGYSVSREKKESFPLTVTSAQKNPTAFYLCASRRTGVSGANVLTFGAGSRLTVL.

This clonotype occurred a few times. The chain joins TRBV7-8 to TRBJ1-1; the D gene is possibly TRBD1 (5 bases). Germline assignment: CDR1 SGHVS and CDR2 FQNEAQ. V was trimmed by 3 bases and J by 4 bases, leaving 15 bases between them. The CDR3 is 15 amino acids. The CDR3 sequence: CASSFGTGGGTEAFF. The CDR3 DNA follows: TGTGCCAGCAGCTTCGGCACGGGTGGGGGCACTGAAGCTTTCTTT. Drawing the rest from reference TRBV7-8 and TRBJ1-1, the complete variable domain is GAGVSQSPRYKVAKRGQDVALRCDPISGHVSLFWYQQALGQGPEFLTYFQNEAQLDKSGLPSDRFFAERPEGSVSTLKIQRTQQEDSAVYLCASSFGTGGGTEAFFGQGTRLTVV.

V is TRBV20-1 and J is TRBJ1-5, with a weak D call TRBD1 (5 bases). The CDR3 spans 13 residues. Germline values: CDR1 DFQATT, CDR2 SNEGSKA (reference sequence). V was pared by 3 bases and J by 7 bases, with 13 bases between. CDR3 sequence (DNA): TGCAGTGCTAGTGGGTGGAGGGACCAGCCCCAGCATTTT. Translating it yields CSASGWRDQPQHF.

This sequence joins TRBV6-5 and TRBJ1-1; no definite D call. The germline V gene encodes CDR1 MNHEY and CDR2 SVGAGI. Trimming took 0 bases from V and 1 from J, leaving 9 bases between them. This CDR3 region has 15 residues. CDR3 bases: TGTGCCAGCAGTTACTCAATCGACAAGAACACTGAAGCTTTCTTT. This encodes CASSYSIDKNTEAFF.

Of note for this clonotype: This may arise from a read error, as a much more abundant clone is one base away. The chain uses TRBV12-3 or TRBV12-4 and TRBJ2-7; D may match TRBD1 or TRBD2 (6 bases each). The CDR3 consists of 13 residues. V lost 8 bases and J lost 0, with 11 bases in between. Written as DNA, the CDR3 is TGTGCCAGCGGGGGCGGGGCCTCCTACGAGCAGTACTTC. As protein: CASGGGASYEQYF.

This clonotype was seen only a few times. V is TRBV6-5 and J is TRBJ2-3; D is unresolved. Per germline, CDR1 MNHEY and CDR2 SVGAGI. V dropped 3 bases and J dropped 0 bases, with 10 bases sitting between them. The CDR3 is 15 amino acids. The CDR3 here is CASSYGISSTDTQYF. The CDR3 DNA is TGTGCCAGCAGTTATGGGATATCTAGCACAGATACGCAGTATTTT.

CDR3 protein: CSARTSGRAKLGTDTQYF. The CDR3 DNA sequence: TGCAGTGCTAGGACTAGCGGGAGGGCCAAATTGGGTACAGATACGCAGTATTTT. The V and J genes are TRBV20-1 and TRBJ2-3; 14 bases match TRBD2. The CDR3 consists of 18 residues. Germline V gives CDR1 DFQATT, CDR2 SNEGSKA (reference sequence). Germline trimming cut 3 bases from V and 3 bases from J; bases unmatched to any gene: 11.

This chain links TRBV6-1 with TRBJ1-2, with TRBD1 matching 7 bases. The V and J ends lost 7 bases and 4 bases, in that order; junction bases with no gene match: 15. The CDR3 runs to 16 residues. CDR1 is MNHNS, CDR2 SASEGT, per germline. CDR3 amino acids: CASTNPRGGQSYGYTF. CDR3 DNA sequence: TGTGCCAGCACCAATCCAAGGGGGGGACAGAGCTATGGCTACACCTTC.

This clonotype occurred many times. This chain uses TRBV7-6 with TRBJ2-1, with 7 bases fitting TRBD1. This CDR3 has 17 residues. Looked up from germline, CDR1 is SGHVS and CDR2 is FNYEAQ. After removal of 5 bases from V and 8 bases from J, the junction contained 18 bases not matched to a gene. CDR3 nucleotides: TGTGCCAGCAGCCCGAGATCAGGGGGTTTGACTTGGTATGAGCAGTTCTTC. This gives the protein CASSPRSGGLTWYEQFF.

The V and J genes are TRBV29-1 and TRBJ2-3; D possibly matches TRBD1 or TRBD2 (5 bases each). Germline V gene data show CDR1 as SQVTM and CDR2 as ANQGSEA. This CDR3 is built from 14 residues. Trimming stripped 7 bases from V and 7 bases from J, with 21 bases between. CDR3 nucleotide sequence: TGCAGCGCCCCACGGGACCCTCAAAGCCATACGCAGTATTTT. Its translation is CSAPRDPQSHTQYF.

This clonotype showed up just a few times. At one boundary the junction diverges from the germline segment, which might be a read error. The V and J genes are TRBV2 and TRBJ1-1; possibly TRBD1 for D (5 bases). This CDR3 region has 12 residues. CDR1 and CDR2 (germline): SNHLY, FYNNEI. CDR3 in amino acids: CASRDSNTEAFF. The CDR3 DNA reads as TGTGCCAGCCGTGACAGTAACACTGAAGCTTTCTTT.

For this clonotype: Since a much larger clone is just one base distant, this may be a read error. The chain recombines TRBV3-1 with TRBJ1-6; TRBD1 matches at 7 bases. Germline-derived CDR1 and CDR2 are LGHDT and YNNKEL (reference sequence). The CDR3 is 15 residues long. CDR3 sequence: CASGQLRQGVSPLHF. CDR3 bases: TGTGCCAGCGGCCAACTGAGACAGGGAGTTTCACCCCTCCACTTT.

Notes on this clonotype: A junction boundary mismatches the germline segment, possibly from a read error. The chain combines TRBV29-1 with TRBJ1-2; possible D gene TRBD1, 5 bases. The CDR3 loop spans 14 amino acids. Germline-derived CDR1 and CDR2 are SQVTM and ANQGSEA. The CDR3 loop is CSVEDSINNYGYTF. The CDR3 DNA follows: TGCAGCGTCGAAGACAGCATAAATAACTATGGCTACACCTTC.